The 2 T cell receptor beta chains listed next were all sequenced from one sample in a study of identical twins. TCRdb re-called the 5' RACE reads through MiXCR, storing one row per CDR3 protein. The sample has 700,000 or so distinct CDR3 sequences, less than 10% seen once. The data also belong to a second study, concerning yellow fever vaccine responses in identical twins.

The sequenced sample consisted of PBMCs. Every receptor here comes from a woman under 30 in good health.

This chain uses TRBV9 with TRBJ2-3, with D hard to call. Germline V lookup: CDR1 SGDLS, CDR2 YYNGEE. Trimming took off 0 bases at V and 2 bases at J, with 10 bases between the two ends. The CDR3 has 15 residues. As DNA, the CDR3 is TGTGCCAGCAGCGTAGGGTGGGAAGACACAGATACGCAGTATTTT. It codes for CASSVGWEDTDTQYF.

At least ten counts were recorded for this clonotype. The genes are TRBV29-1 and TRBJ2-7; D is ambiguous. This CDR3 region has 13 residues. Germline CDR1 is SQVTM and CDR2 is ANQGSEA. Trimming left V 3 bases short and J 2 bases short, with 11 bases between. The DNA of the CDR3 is TGCAGCGTTGACCGTCTAGGGCCCTACGAGCAGTACTTC. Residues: CSVDRLGPYEQYF.